What follows describes a single TCR beta chain. Its antigen is as yet unknown. CDR1 and CDR2 (germline): MNHGY, SVAAGI. This CDR3 is 15 amino acids long. V lost 3 bases to trimming and J lost 5 bases, with 15 bases between them. Measured with immunoSEQ multiplex PCR; TCRdb has only the in-frame clones, and not every one. Of 110,000 or so clones detected, around two thirds appear once; the ten largest clones hold 20% to 25%. The entry originates in a study of shared clonotypes between healthy human individuals. Points from the study as a whole: Naive CD4 clonotypes overlapped across a few donors at roughly 5%. Generation probabilities of non-shared clonotypes were lower (relative to those shared by all four donors).

Combination of CD45RO+ cells with CCR7-negative CD45RA+ TemRA cells was used for CD8 memory. The TCR originated in a woman in her 30s in good health. The chain carries TRBV6-9 and TRBJ2-3; D is perhaps TRBD2 (6 bases). What was sequenced was memory CD8+ T cells sorted from blood. As for subset: CD45RO+ cells pooled with CCR7-negative TemRA cells. CDR3 region: CASSYSRGNRDTQYF. The CDR3 coding sequence is TGTGCCAGCAGTTACTCTCGGGGGAACAGAGATACGCAGTATTTT.